A single sample is the source of the 26 T cell receptor beta chains below, sequenced in a study of Graves' ophthalmopathy and Graves' hyperthyroidism. Amplified TCR beta CDR3 regions were obtained using RNA transcripts as template. The workflow started with a first-round RT-PCR run with HTBI primers and then moved on to a second-round multiplex PCR. Via MiXCR, TCRdb re-called the multiplex PCR reads, giving one row per CDR3 protein. The table includes over 450,000 distinct CDR3 sequences, roughly 14% detected once. The sequenced material came from blood. Every receptor here comes from a woman under 40 with Graves' ophthalmopathy.

CDR3 sequence (DNA): TGTGCCTGGAGTGTAGAGGGCACCTATAATTCACCCCTCCACTTT. It codes for CAWSVEGTYNSPLHF. The chain links TRBV30 to TRBJ1-6; D remains unclear. Germline loops: CDR1 GTSNPN, CDR2 SVGIG (reference sequence). The CDR3 is 15 residues long. Between the trimmed V and J ends, which lost 0 bases and 2 bases, there was a span of 8 bases.

This clonotype has a count of ten or more. The chain employs TRBV5-1 and TRBJ2-7, with D perhaps being TRBD1 or TRBD2 (5 bases each). This CDR3 is built from 12 residues. Germline CDR1 and CDR2: SGHRS and YFSETQ. The V and J ends lost 2 bases and 6 bases respectively, with 9 bases between them. In DNA, the CDR3 is TGCGCCAGCAGCTTTGAGGGGACCGAGCAGTACTTC. This sequence encodes CASSFEGTEQYF.

This clonotype was picked up many times. The genes are TRBV6-1 and TRBJ2-7, with TRBD1 identical over 9 bases. The germline gives CDR1 MNHNS, CDR2 SASEGT. The CDR3 consists of 14 residues. V was pared by 2 bases and J by 4 bases, with 3 bases of the junction left unmatched. In DNA, the CDR3 is TGTGCCAGCAGTGAATCAGGACAGGGGTACGAGCAGTACTTC. Its protein is CASSESGQGYEQYF.

Regarding this clonotype: A much more abundant neighbour one base away suggests this may be a read error. This sequence joins TRBV28 and TRBJ1-5; maybe TRBD1 (6 bases). CDR1 and CDR2 from the germline V gene are MDHEN and SYDVKM. The CDR3 is 16 residues long. This chain's CDR3 is CASKSWGAVGNHPQHF. The CDR3 DNA is TGTGCCAGCAAAAGTTGGGGGGCCGTCGGCAATCATCCCCAGCATTTT. Supplemented by reference TRBV28 and TRBJ1-5, the full variable domain reads DVKVTQSSRYLVKRTGEKVFLECVQDMDHENMFWYRQDPGLGLRLIYFSYDVKMKEKGDIPEGYSVSREKKERFSLILESASTNQTSMYLCASKSWGAVGNHPQHFGDGTRLSIL.

This clonotype appeared many times. The chain is built from TRBV6-1 and TRBJ1-1; 8 nucleotides line up with TRBD1. The CDR3 contains 15 residues. V gave up 6 bases and J gave up 1 base; unmatched junction bases: 7. The germline V gene encodes CDR1 MNHNS and CDR2 SASEGT. The CDR3 here is CASRGQGARNTEAFF. The CDR3 nucleotides are TGTGCCAGCAGGGGCCAGGGGGCTCGGAACACTGAAGCTTTCTTT.

This clonotype was picked up many times. The chain recombines TRBV12-3 or TRBV12-4 with TRBJ1-2; D is unclear. Trimming removed 1 base from V and 2 bases from J, with 8 bases in between. The CDR3 length is 14 residues. The CDR3 sequence is CASSLGYGNYGYTF. DNA for the CDR3: TGTGCCAGCAGTTTAGGTTATGGGAACTATGGCTACACCTTC.

This clonotype showed up many times. The V call is TRBV6-2 or TRBV6-3, the J call TRBJ2-2; D gene ambiguous. Per germline, CDR1 MNHEY and CDR2 SVGEGT. This CDR3 has 11 amino acids. V was trimmed by 6 bases and J by 7 bases, leaving 6 bases between them. The CDR3 here is CASREDGELFF. The DNA of the CDR3 is TGTGCCAGCAGAGAGGACGGGGAGCTGTTTTTT.

The chain joins TRBV20-1 to TRBJ1-1, with D tentatively TRBD1 (5 bases). Between the trimmed V and J ends, which lost 7 bases and 0 bases, there was a span of 15 bases. This CDR3 has 14 residues. Germline V gene sequence: CDR1 DFQATT, CDR2 SNEGSKA (reference sequence). For the CDR3, the DNA is TGCAGTGGGGCGCCGGGACTCCTGAACACTGAAGCTTTCTTT. It encodes CSGAPGLLNTEAFF.

The V and J genes are TRBV19 and TRBJ1-5; D is unresolved. V shed 5 bases and J shed 7 bases, with 12 bases lying between them. CDR1 is LNHDA and CDR2 is SQIVND in the germline V gene (reference sequence). The CDR3 is 13 residues long. The CDR3 bases are TGTGCCAGTAGTTGGGAGCTCCCGCAGCCCCAGCATTTT. Its translation: CASSWELPQPQHF.

This clonotype has ten or more counts. The rearrangement joins TRBV5-1 to TRBJ1-2; 7 nucleotides line up with TRBD1. CDR1 SGHRS and CDR2 YFSETQ come from the germline V gene. The CDR3 spans 13 residues. The ends lost 4 bases at V and 6 bases at J; junction bases unmatched: 6. The CDR3 loop reads CASSTDREDGYTF. In nucleotides, the CDR3 is TGCGCCAGCAGCACTGACAGGGAGGATGGCTACACCTTC.

Points on this clonotype: Compared with germline, one end of the junction differs, possibly owing to a read error. The rearrangement uses TRBV6-1 and TRBJ1-5; D uncertain. This CDR3 is 18 amino acids long. Per the germline V gene, CDR1 is MNHNS and CDR2 is SASEGT. The CDR3 sequence: CASSEALLFRGSNQPQRF. CDR3 nucleotides: TGTGCTAGCAGTGAAGCGCTTCTGTTTCGGGGAAGCAATCAGCCCCAGCGTTTT.

The J gene is TRBJ1-5, the V gene TRBV4-1; D remains unclear. CDR3 length equals 14 residues. CDR1 and CDR2 (germline): MGHRA, YSYEKL. V dropped 3 bases and J dropped 3 bases, with 9 bases sitting between them. For the CDR3, the DNA is TGCGCCAGCAGCCAGACCGTGGACAATCAGCCCCAGCATTTT. The encoded protein is CASSQTVDNQPQHF.

This clonotype was recorded many times. This sequence joins TRBV6-5 and TRBJ1-2; no clear D. Looked up from germline, CDR1 is MNHEY and CDR2 is SVGAGI. V lost 3 bases and J lost 7, with 12 bases in between. This CDR3 has 13 amino acids. CDR3 coding DNA: TGTGCCAGCAGTTATTCGGCTGTCAGTGGCTACACCTTC. It is translated as CASSYSAVSGYTF.

This clonotype was observed many times. V and J are TRBV28 and TRBJ1-1; TRBD1 matches 7 bases. Trimming took 6 bases from V and 5 from J; bases not matched to a gene: 9. The germline V gene has CDR1 MDHEN and CDR2 SYDVKM. CDR3 length: 14 amino acids. The CDR3 sequence is CASRIAGQLTEAFF. The CDR3 nucleotides are TGTGCCAGCAGGATCGCGGGACAGTTGACTGAAGCTTTCTTT.

The chain joins TRBV6-5 to TRBJ2-7, with TRBD1 as a possible D gene (5 bases). The V end was cut by 2 bases, the J end by 0 bases, with 11 bases between. Germline CDR1 is MNHEY and CDR2 is SVGAGI. This CDR3 comprises 15 residues. CDR3 coding DNA: TGTGCCAGCAGTTACGAAGGGGCGAGCTCCTACGAGCAGTACTTC. Translating gives CASSYEGASSYEQYF.

The sample holds many counts of this clonotype. V gene TRBV10-1 combines with J gene TRBJ2-5; the D gene is possibly TRBD2 (6 bases). This CDR3 comprises 15 residues. Trimming removed 0 bases from V and 2 bases from J, with 10 bases in between. CDR1 WNHNN and CDR2 SYGVQD come from the germline V gene (reference sequence). The CDR3, as DNA: TGCGCCAGCAGTGAGTCTGGTAGCGGACAAGAGACCCAGTACTTC. Protein product: CASSESGSGQETQYF.

This clonotype appeared many times. This sequence joins TRBV28 and TRBJ1-1, with D possibly TRBD1 on 5 matching bases. CDR1 is MDHEN and CDR2 is SYDVKM in the germline V gene. This CDR3 is 14 amino acids long. V was shortened by 6 bases and J by 3 bases, with 14 bases between the two germline ends. DNA for the CDR3: TGTGCCAGCAGCGACAGCGCCGGGGACACTGAAGCTTTCTTT. It specifies CASSDSAGDTEAFF.

This clonotype was seen many times. The V call is TRBV12-3 or TRBV12-4, the J call TRBJ2-7; D call uncertain. This CDR3 is built from 14 residues. V lost 2 bases to trimming and J lost 7 bases, with 15 bases between them. The CDR3 protein is CASSLTESPKEQYF. CDR3 in DNA: TGTGCCAGCAGTTTAACGGAGTCCCCCAAGGAGCAGTACTTC.

Ten or more counts support this clonotype. The chain combines TRBV7-9 with TRBJ1-3, with no clear D. Germline lookup yields CDR1 SEHNR and CDR2 FQNEAQ (reference sequence). The V end lost 3 bases, the J end lost 3 bases, and 9 bases lay between the germline ends. The length of the CDR3 is 14 residues. CDR3 loop: CASSFNSDGNTIYF. Here the CDR3 DNA reads TGTGCCAGCAGCTTCAACAGTGATGGAAACACCATATATTTT.

The chain carries TRBV3-1 and TRBJ1-1; perhaps TRBD1 as D (6 bases). Trimming left V 6 bases short and J 0 bases short, with 20 bases between. In germline, CDR1 is LGHDT, CDR2 YNNKEL (reference sequence). The CDR3 runs to 17 residues. CDR3 nucleotide sequence: TGTGCCAGCAGACCACAGGGAGTTGGTTACATGAACACTGAAGCTTTCTTT. This translates into CASRPQGVGYMNTEAFF.

There are many counts of this clonotype. The V and J genes are TRBV6-1 and TRBJ2-2; TRBD1 matches at 11 bases. The J segment lost 6 bases and the V segment lost 6 bases, leaving 6 bases of the junction unmatched. Looked up from germline, CDR1 is MNHNS and CDR2 is SASEGT. The CDR3 runs to 15 residues. CDR3 residues: CASRSGDRGAGELFF. CDR3 sequence (DNA): TGTGCCAGCAGGTCGGGGGACAGGGGGGCCGGGGAGCTGTTTTTT.

This clonotype was picked up many times. V usage is TRBV27 and J usage is TRBJ1-1; D ambiguous. This CDR3 comprises 13 residues. Trimming stripped 7 bases from V and 6 bases from J, with 15 bases between. Germline V CDR1 and CDR2: MNHEY, SMNVEV (reference sequence). In DNA, the CDR3 is TGTGCCAGCAACACTTACCCGGCAGCTGAAGCTTTCTTT. Translating gives CASNTYPAAEAFF.

The rearrangement links TRBV30 to TRBJ2-7; D is undetermined. The CDR3 is 15 residues long. The V gene's germline CDR1 is GTSNPN and CDR2 SVGIG (reference sequence). Trimming took off 3 bases at V and 0 bases at J, with 15 bases between the two ends. The CDR3 DNA sequence: TGTGCCTGGAGCGTACCGGCTTTCAGCTCCTACGAGCAGTACTTC. Residues: CAWSVPAFSSYEQYF.

Ten or more counts support this clonotype. The chain has TRBV15 and TRBJ1-1, with TRBD1 as a possible D gene (6 bases). The germline CDR1 and CDR2 sequences are LNHNV and YYDKDF (reference sequence). The V end was cut by 4 bases, the J end by 7 bases, with 13 bases between. The CDR3 runs 13 residues. CDR3 nucleotide sequence: TGTGCCACCAGCATGGGACAAAATAATGAAGCTTTCTTT. As protein: CATSMGQNNEAFF.

The chain links TRBV4-1 to TRBJ2-5; 10 bases fit TRBD2. V trimming: 4 bases; J trimming: 0 bases; junction bases outside the gene matches: 17. The CDR3 is 20 residues long. Per the germline V gene, CDR1 is MGHRA and CDR2 is YSYEKL. CDR3 in amino acids: CASSRNNGASGGGNQETQYF. As DNA, the CDR3 is TGCGCCAGCAGCCGCAATAACGGGGCTAGCGGGGGAGGGAACCAAGAGACCCAGTACTTC.

The chain links TRBV11-1 to TRBJ2-2, with 11 bases that match TRBD2. The V gene's germline CDR1 is SGHAT and CDR2 FQDESV (reference sequence). This CDR3 region has 16 residues. Germline trimming cut 6 bases from V and 9 bases from J; bases unmatched to any gene: 12. The CDR3 DNA sequence: TGTGCCAGCAGTTCTCAGGGACTAGCGGATACAAGGGAGCTGTTTTTT. Residues: CASSSQGLADTRELFF.